This entry is about one TCR beta chain. Its cognate antigen is unknown. PCR used 60 Vbeta primers and 13 Jbeta primers. Data came from immunoSEQ multiplex PCR; TCRdb stores just in-frame clones and leaves some out. Of some 140,000 clones listed, 65% to 85% are singletons. Trimming shortened V by 5 bases and J by 3 bases, and 17 bases separated the two germline ends. The CDR3 runs 14 residues. CDR1 and CDR2 from the germline V gene are SQVTM and ANQGSEA. These data are taken from a study of cytomegalovirus exposure and HLA in healthy donors. Study conclusions and caveats: A later examination showed that TCR association rates differed by HLA locus, with DRB1 most and HLA-C fewest. As a later analysis showed, a missense DCLRE1C variant was linked to trimming of TCR beta V- and J-genes.

The genes are TRBV29-1 and TRBJ2-7; D may be TRBD1 (6 bases). What was sequenced was PBMCs. This sequence was found in a man between 18 and 35 years old in good health and CMV-seronegative. The CDR3 nucleotides read TGCAGCGTTTTGACAGGAGACTATTACTACGAGCAGTACTTC. Its protein product is CSVLTGDYYYEQYF.